The 8 T cell receptor beta chains reported below all come from one sample, sequenced in a study of T-cell reconstitution after alpha-beta-depleted transplantation in children. Using unique molecular identifiers, the investigators prepared the TCRbeta library. TCRdb called the PCR reads again in MiXCR, with one record for every CDR3 protein. Of around 340,000 distinct CDR3 sequences listed, about an eighth are singletons. This specimen consisted of PBMCs, obtained from the stem cell graft. The receptors were sampled from a human donor who donated a stem cell graft to a child with Fanconi anemia.

This clonotype was found many times. The rearrangement uses TRBV9 and TRBJ2-1; D not certain. V gave up 4 bases and J gave up 4 bases, with 18 bases separating them. This CDR3 spans 16 amino acids. CDR1 and CDR2 (germline): SGDLS, YYNGEE. Here the CDR3 DNA reads TGTGCCAGCAGCCTCCGACATCGGTTTGGGTACAATGAGCAGTTCTTC. This gives the protein CASSLRHRFGYNEQFF.

This clonotype was seen at least ten times. The chain combines TRBV12-3 or TRBV12-4 with TRBJ2-3; a weak D match, TRBD1 (7 bases). The CDR3 extends over 16 amino acids. V was pared by 7 bases and J by 0 bases, with 17 bases between. Written as DNA, the CDR3 is TGTGCCAGCACACTACCAGGGGGGCTAAGCACAGATACGCAGTATTTT. Translating it yields CASTLPGGLSTDTQYF.

A remark on this clonotype: Given a much more abundant clone one base away, this may be a read error. The chain carries TRBV28 and TRBJ1-5; 8 positions match TRBD1. In germline, CDR1 is MDHEN, CDR2 SYDVKM. V trimming: 5 bases; J trimming: 14 bases; junction bases outside the gene matches: 8. The CDR3 is 12 residues long. CDR3 sequence reads: CASSLLQGEEHF. For the CDR3, the DNA is TGTGCCAGCAGTCTACTACAGGGGGAGGAGCATTTT.

The CDR3 nucleotides are TGTGCCAGCAGCTCGGGAGCCGGTTGGGTTCACGAGCAGTACTTC. This codes for CASSSGAGWVHEQYF. V is TRBV7-9 and J is TRBJ2-7; D possibly corresponds to TRBD2 (6 bases). Looked up from germline, CDR1 is SEHNR and CDR2 is FQNEAQ (reference sequence). Trimming took 4 bases from V and 5 from J, leaving 18 bases between them. The CDR3 runs to 15 residues.

This clonotype was found a few times. This chain connects TRBV7-2 to TRBJ2-1; D is uncertain. This CDR3 region has 15 residues. Trimming removed 1 base at V and 3 bases at J, with 10 bases between. CDR1 is SGHTA, CDR2 FQGNSA, per germline. Written as DNA, the CDR3 is TGTGCCAGCAGCTTAGACCATGACCTCTACAATGAGCAGTTCTTC. Encoded protein: CASSLDHDLYNEQFF. The full variable domain, completed using reference TRBV7-2 and TRBJ2-1, is GAGVSQSPSNKVTEKGKDVELRCDPISGHTALYWYRQSLGQGLEFLIYFQGNSAPDKSGLPSDRFSAERTGGSVSTLTIQRTQQEDSAVYLCASSLDHDLYNEQFFGPGTRLTVL.

This clonotype showed up many times. J is TRBJ1-1 and V is TRBV5-1; 10 positions match TRBD1. Looked up from germline, CDR1 is SGHRS and CDR2 is YFSETQ. The CDR3 runs 14 residues. J was trimmed by 5 bases and V by 3 bases; bases with no gene match: 4. CDR3 sequence reads: CASSWTGGSTEAFF. As DNA, the CDR3 is TGCGCCAGCAGCTGGACAGGGGGAAGTACTGAAGCTTTCTTT.

There are a few counts of this clonotype. V is TRBV27 and J is TRBJ2-7; no reliable D call. The CDR3 length is 13 residues. Trimming stripped 4 bases from V and 2 bases from J, with 9 bases between. Germline loops: CDR1 MNHEY, CDR2 SMNVEV (reference sequence). CDR3 sequence: CASSSRHTYEQYV. DNA of the CDR3: TGTGCCAGCAGTTCAAGACATACCTACGAGCAGTACGTC.

This clonotype was picked up a small number of times. The chain combines TRBV10-3 with TRBJ2-6; D remains unclear. V was shortened by 7 bases and J by 0 bases, with 7 bases between the two germline ends. The CDR3 covers 14 residues. Germline loops: CDR1 ENHRY, CDR2 SYGVKD. Here the CDR3 DNA reads TGTGCCATCATGGAGAACTCTGGGGCCAACGTCCTGACTTTC. Translated, it gives CAIMENSGANVLTF.